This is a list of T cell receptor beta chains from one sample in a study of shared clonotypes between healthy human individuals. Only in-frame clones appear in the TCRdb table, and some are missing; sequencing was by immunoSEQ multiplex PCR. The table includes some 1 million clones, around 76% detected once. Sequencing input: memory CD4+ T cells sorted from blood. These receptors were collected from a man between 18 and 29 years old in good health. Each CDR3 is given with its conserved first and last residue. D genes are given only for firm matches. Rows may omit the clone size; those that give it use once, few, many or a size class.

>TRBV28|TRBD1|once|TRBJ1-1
TGTGCCAGCAGAAAGACAGGGGTGAACACTGAAGCTTTCTTT
CASRKTGVNTEAFF
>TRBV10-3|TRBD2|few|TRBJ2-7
TGTGCCATCAGTGAGTCGTTAGCGGGAGGGGCCTACGAGCAGTACTTC
CAISESLAGGAYEQYF
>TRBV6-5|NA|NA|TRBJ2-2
TGTGCCAGCTTCCCGCGAGGGTCGGGCGGGGAGCTGTTTTTT
CASFPRGSGGELFF
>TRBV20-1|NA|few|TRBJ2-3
TGCAGTGCCGATGGAGGAGATACGCAGTATTTT
CSADGGDTQYF
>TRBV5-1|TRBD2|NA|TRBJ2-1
TGCGCCAGCAGCCCGACTAGCGGGACCAATGAGCAGTTCTTC
CASSPTSGTNEQFF
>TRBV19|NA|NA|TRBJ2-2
TGTGCCAGTAGTATTTTGTCGGGCTGGCAGGGGTTAAACGGGGAGCTGTTTTTT
CASSILSGWQGLNGELFF
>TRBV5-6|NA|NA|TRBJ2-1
TGTGCCAGCAGCTTGGTGGTAGGGGTGAGTGAGCAGTTCTTC
CASSLVVGVSEQFF
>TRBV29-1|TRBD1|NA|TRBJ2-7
TGCAGCGCCACAGGGGGCGGAAGCTCCTACGAGCAGTACTTC
CSATGGGSSYEQYF
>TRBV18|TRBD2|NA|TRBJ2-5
TGTGCCAGCTCACCAGTAGCGGGACTGGAGACCCAGTACTTC
CASSPVAGLETQYF
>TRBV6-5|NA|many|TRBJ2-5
TGTGCCAGCAGTTACGGCGACGGGCCCGGGGGTGGGACCCAGTACTTC
CASSYGDGPGGGTQYF
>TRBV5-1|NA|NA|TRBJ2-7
TGCGCCAGCAGCTTGGCCAGGGGCCTACTATACGAGCAGTACTTC
CASSLARGLLYEQYF
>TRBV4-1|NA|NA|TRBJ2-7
TGCGCCAGCAGCCAAGTGGGCAGTACCTACGAGCAGTACTTC
CASSQVGSTYEQYF
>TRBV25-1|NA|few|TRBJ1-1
TGTGCCAGCAGTGAGCAGGAGAACACTGAAGCTTTCTTT
CASSEQENTEAFF
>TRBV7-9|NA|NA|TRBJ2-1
TGTGCCAGCAGCTTAAAAACCTATGGTGAGCAGTTCTTC
CASSLKTYGEQFF
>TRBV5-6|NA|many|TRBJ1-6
TGTGCCAGCAGCTTCGACCCAGGGATTAATTCACCCCTCCACTTT
CASSFDPGINSPLHF
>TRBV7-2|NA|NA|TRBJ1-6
TGTGCCAGCAGACAGGGAGGTCTTTCACCCCTCCACTTT
CASRQGGLSPLHF
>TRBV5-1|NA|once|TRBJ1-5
TGCGCCAGCAGTCACACAAGGACCGTAGTAGATAGCAATCAGCCCCAGCATTTT
CASSHTRTVVDSNQPQHF
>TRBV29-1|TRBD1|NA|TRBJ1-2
TGCAGCGTTGAATGGGGCAGGGGGAATGTCTACACCTTC
CSVEWGRGNVYTF
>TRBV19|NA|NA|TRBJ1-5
TGTGCCAGTAGTTCTGAGGGAGGGGGAAACAATCAGCCCCAGCATTTT
CASSSEGGGNNQPQHF
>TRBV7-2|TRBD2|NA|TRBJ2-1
TGTGCCAGCAGCCTACTTCAAGCGGGAAGGAATGAGCAGTTCTTC
CASSLLQAGRNEQFF
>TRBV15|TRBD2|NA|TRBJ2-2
TGTGCCACCAGCAGAGATCGGGGGGAGGACGGGAAGTGGGCCGGGGAGCTGTTTTTT
CATSRDRGEDGKWAGELFF
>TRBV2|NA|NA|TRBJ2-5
TGTGCCAGCAGCGTTAGTTGGGCAGAACCCCTCGAGACCCAGTACTTC
CASSVSWAEPLETQYF
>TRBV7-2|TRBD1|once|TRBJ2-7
TGTGCCAGCAGCCTCGGACAGGGCTTCAGCGAGCAGTACTTC
CASSLGQGFSEQYF
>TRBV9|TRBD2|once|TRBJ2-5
TGTGCCAGCAGCGTAAGCGGGGGGGCCTTAGAGACCCAGTACTTC
CASSVSGGALETQYF
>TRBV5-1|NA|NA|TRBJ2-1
TGCGCCAGCAGCTTGTTTAGGGGGGGCTCCTACAATGAGCAGTTCTTC
CASSLFRGGSYNEQFF
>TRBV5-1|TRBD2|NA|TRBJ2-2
TGCGCCAGCAGCTCACTAGCGGGAGGGAACACCGGGGAGCTGTTTTTT
CASSSLAGGNTGELFF
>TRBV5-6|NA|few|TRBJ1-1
TGTGCCAGCAGCACGGTGGGTTCGGTGGCTTTCTTT
CASSTVGSVAFF
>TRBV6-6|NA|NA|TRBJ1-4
TGTGCCAGCAGTTTCGACCGAGAAAAACTGTTTTTT
CASSFDREKLFF
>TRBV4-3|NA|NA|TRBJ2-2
TGCGCCAGCAGCCAAGATCGGGGCCGTTTTACCGGGGAGCTGTTTTTT
CASSQDRGRFTGELFF
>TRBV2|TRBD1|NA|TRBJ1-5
TGTGCCAGCAGGGCCGGGACAGGGGCCAATCAGCCCCAGCATTTT
CASRAGTGANQPQHF
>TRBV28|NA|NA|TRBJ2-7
TGTGCCAGCGGCCCGGGAGACAGAGAGCAGTACTTC
CASGPGDREQYF
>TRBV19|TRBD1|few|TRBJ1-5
TGTGCCAGTAGTATTGCCGGGACAGGGCAAAATCAGCCCCAGCATTTT
CASSIAGTGQNQPQHF
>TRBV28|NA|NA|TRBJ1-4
TGTGCCAGCAGGCCTGCGAGGGTTGCGGCTAATGAAAAACTGTTTTTT
CASRPARVAANEKLFF
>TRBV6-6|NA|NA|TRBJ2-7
TGTGCCAGCAGTCAGAACAACTACGAGCAGTACTTC
CASSQNNYEQYF
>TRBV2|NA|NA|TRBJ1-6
TGTGCCAGCAGTGTGGGGAGGAACCAGGGTAATTCACCCCTCCACTTT
CASSVGRNQGNSPLHF
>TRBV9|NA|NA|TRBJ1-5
TGTGCCAGCAGCCGCGGCCTTAGCAATCAGCCCCAGCATTTT
CASSRGLSNQPQHF
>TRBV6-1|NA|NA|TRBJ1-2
TGTGCCAGCAGTGAAGGTAACTATGGCTACACCTTC
CASSEGNYGYTF
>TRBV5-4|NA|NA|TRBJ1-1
TGTGCCAGCAGCTTCGGAGGGGCGATGAACACTGAAGCTTTCTTT
CASSFGGAMNTEAFF
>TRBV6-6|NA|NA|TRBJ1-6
TGTGCCAGCGAATCTCGGACAGAAAAAAATTCACCCCTCCACTTT
CASESRTEKNSPLHF
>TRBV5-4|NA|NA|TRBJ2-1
TGTGCCACCAAGGACCTTCTAGGGTACAATGAGCAGTTCTTC
CATKDLLGYNEQFF
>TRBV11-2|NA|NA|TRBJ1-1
TGTGCCAGCAGCTTGGGCAGTCTGGACGCTTTCTTT
CASSLGSLDAFF
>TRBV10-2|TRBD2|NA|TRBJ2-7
TGCGCCAGCAGCTTTACTAGCGGGACAACCTACGAGCAGTACTTC
CASSFTSGTTYEQYF
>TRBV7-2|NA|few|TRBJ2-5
TGTGCCAGCAGCTCCCGGGCCAGTCAAGAGACCCAGTACTTC
CASSSRASQETQYF
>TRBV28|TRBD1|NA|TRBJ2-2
TGTGCCAGCAGTTTAGGCCACAGGGGGCAAGACGGGGAGCTGTTTTTT
CASSLGHRGQDGELFF
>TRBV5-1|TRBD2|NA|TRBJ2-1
TGCGCCAGCAGCTTGTCCGCTAGCGGGAGCCATGAGCAGTTCTTC
CASSLSASGSHEQFF
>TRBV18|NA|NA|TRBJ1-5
TGTGCCAGCTCGGACGGACAAAATAGCAATCAGCCCCAGCATTTT
CASSDGQNSNQPQHF
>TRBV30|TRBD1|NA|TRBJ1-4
TGTGCCTGGACGACAGGGTTTTCCGAAAAACTGTTTTTT
CAWTTGFSEKLFF
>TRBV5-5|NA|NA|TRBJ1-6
TGTGCCAGCAGCTTGGGGACAGCAAACACTTATAATTCACCCCTCCACTTT
CASSLGTANTYNSPLHF
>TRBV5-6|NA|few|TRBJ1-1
TGTGCCAGCAGCTTGGCGGGGGGGAACACTGAAGCTTTCTTT
CASSLAGGNTEAFF
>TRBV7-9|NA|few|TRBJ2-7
TGTGCCAACGATCCTAAATCCCGGGACACCCACTACGAGCAGTACTTC
CANDPKSRDTHYEQYF
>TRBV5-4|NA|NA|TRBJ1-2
TGTGCCAGCAGCCTCTACCGACAGGTGGATGGCTACACCTTC
CASSLYRQVDGYTF